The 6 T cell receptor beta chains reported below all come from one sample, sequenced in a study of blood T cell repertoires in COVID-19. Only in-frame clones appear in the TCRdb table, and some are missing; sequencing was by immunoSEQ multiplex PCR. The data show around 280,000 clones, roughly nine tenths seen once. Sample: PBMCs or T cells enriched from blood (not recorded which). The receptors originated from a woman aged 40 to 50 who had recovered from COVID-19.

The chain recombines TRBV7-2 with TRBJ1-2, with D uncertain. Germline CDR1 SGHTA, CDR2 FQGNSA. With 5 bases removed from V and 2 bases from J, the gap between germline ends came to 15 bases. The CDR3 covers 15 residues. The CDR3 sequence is CASSLDPGSNYGYTF. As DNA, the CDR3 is TGTGCCAGCAGCCTGGACCCGGGATCCAACTATGGCTACACCTTC.

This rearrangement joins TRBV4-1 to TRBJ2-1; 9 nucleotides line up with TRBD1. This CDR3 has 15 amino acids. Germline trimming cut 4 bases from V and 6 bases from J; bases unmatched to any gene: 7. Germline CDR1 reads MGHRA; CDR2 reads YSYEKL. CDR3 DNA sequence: TGCGCCAGCAGCCCGGGACAGGGCGCGATCAATGAGCAGTTCTTC. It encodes CASSPGQGAINEQFF.

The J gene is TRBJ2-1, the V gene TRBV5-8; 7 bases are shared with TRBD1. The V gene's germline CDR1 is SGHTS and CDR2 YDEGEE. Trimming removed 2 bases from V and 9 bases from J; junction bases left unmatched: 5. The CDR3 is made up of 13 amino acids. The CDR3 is CASSLDRVAEQFF. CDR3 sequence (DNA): TGTGCCAGCAGCTTAGACAGGGTGGCTGAGCAGTTCTTC. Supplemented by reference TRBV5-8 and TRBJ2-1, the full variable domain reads EAGVTQSPTHLIKTRGQQATLRCSPISGHTSVYWYQQALGLGLQFLLWYDEGEERNRGNFPPRFSGRQFPNYSSELNVNALELEDSALYLCASSLDRVAEQFFGPGTRLTVL.

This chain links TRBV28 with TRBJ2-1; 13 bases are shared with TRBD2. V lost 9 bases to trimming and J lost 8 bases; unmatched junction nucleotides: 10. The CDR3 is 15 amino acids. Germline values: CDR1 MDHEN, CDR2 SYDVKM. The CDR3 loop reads CASTRGTSGTYEQFF. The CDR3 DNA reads TGTGCCAGTACTCGGGGGACTAGCGGGACGTATGAGCAGTTCTTC.

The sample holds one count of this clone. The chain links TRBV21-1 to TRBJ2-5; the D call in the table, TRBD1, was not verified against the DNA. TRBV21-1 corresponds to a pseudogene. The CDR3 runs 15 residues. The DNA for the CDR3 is TGTGCCAGCAGTACAACGACAGGGTTTGGAGAGACCCAGTACTTC. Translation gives CASSTTTGFGETQYF.

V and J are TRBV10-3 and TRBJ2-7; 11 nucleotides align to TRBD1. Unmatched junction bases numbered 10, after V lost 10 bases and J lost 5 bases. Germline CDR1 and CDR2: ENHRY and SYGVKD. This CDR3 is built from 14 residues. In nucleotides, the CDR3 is TGTGCCACCGCTCCAGGGACAGGGGGGGACGAGCAGTACTTC. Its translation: CATAPGTGGDEQYF.